These 25 T cell receptor beta chains originate from one sample sequenced in a study of T cell repertoires in cytomegalovirus infection. TCRdb re-called the reads through MiXCR, storing one row per CDR3 protein. This table has approximately 490,000 distinct CDR3 sequences, 11% appearing once. Sample: PBMCs. The receptors were sampled from a human donor in good health (CMV status not recorded). Some clones in this sample may be carry-over from other donors' samples.

The V gene is TRBV20-1, the J gene TRBJ2-1; 13 bases are shared with TRBD2. Germline CDR1 DFQATT, CDR2 SNEGSKA (reference sequence). The CDR3 extends over 17 amino acids. V dropped 1 base and J dropped 10; count of bases not matched to a gene: 13. DNA of the CDR3: TGCAGTGCTAGAGTCCCGCTAGGACTAGCGGGGGTGGCGGAGCAGTTCTTC. Translation: CSARVPLGLAGVAEQFF.

This clonotype was seen a handful of times. The rearrangement joins TRBV20-1 to TRBJ2-1; 13 nucleotides line up with TRBD2. Germline lookup yields CDR1 DFQATT and CDR2 SNEGSKA (reference sequence). This CDR3 comprises 14 residues. Here the CDR3 reads CSEVGLAGVVEQFF. The DNA of the CDR3 is TGCAGCGAAGTAGGACTAGCGGGAGTCGTTGAGCAGTTCTTC.

This clonotype appeared many times. V and J are TRBV6-5 and TRBJ2-3, with TRBD2 matching 9 bases. J was trimmed by 2 bases and V by 2 bases; bases with no gene match: 5. The CDR3 has 16 residues. The germline gives CDR1 MNHEY, CDR2 SVGAGI. This chain's CDR3 is CASSYGAGGHTDTQYF. The DNA of the CDR3 is TGTGCCAGCAGTTACGGGGCGGGAGGGCACACAGATACGCAGTATTTT.

This clonotype was seen at least ten times. This chain uses TRBV19 with TRBJ1-3, with 8 nucleotides matching TRBD1. CDR3 length: 12 residues. Germline CDR1 and CDR2: LNHDA and SQIVND (reference sequence). J gave up 8 bases and V 6 bases, and 3 bases lay outside the gene matches. DNA of the CDR3: TGTGCCAGTAGGGACAGGGTGGACACCATATATTTT. Protein product: CASRDRVDTIYF.

Notes on this clonotype: A much more abundant neighbour one base away suggests this may be a read error. The CDR3 ends on some other residue instead of the conserved phenylalanine or tryptophan, so this is likely a read error. The rearrangement uses TRBV12-5 and TRBJ2-7; D is unclear. The CDR3 is 14 residues long. Trimming took off 2 bases at V and 3 bases at J, with 11 bases between the two ends. In germline, CDR1 is LGHNT, CDR2 FRNRAP. In nucleotides, the CDR3 is TGTGCTAGTGGTTTGACGAGCAGGTACTACGAGCAGTACCTC. Translating gives CASGLTSRYYEQYL.

The rearrangement links TRBV11-2 to TRBJ2-5; D gene ambiguous. The CDR3 covers 15 residues. V was trimmed by 1 base and J by 9 bases, leaving 18 bases between them. Germline CDR1 is SGHAT and CDR2 is FQNNGV. CDR3: CASSLASKLNTAQYF. CDR3 in DNA: TGTGCCAGCAGCTTAGCTTCGAAACTAAACACGGCCCAGTACTTC.

Ten or more counts support this clonotype. Sequence at one end of the junction differs from germline and may be a read error. J is TRBJ2-3 and V is TRBV20-1; 8 bases line up with TRBD2. Germline assignment: CDR1 DFQATT and CDR2 SNEGSKA (reference sequence). There are 13 residues in the CDR3. CDR3 nucleotides: TGCAGTGCTTCCAGGACTAGCAGAGATACGCAGTATTTT. As protein: CSASRTSRDTQYF.

This clonotype was found a few times. This chain joins TRBV20-1 and TRBJ1-2; D is possibly TRBD1 (6 bases). The CDR3 has 13 amino acids. V lost 1 base and J 6 bases, leaving 12 bases between the germline ends. Per germline, CDR1 DFQATT and CDR2 SNEGSKA (reference sequence). The CDR3 spells CSARVRGRDGYTF. As DNA, the CDR3 is TGCAGTGCTAGAGTGCGGGGGCGGGATGGCTACACCTTC.

In its sample, this clonotype was seen many times. The chain employs TRBV2 and TRBJ2-1; 7 bases are a match to TRBD1. This CDR3 region has 14 residues. V shed 2 bases and J 8 bases; nucleotides not matched to a gene: 6. Germline V gene sequence: CDR1 SNHLY, CDR2 FYNNEI. CDR3 in DNA: TGTGCCAGCAGTGAACAGGGGGTCGGGGATGAGCAGTTCTTC. It translates to CASSEQGVGDEQFF.

This clonotype was counted many times. The J gene is TRBJ1-1, the V gene TRBV7-2; D is ambiguous. The CDR3 consists of 13 residues. V lost 4 bases and J lost 9, with 15 bases in between. Germline loops: CDR1 SGHTA, CDR2 FQGNSA. The CDR3 protein is CASSSLMSAKAFF. The CDR3 region has the DNA TGTGCCAGCAGCTCGCTAATGTCAGCCAAAGCTTTCTTT.

This clonotype was detected many times. The J gene is TRBJ2-7, the V gene TRBV27; 7 positions agree with TRBD1. J was trimmed by 1 base and V by 5 bases; bases with no gene match: 8. This CDR3 region has 15 residues. Germline V gene lookup returns CDR1 MNHEY and CDR2 SMNVEV (reference sequence). In DNA, the CDR3 is TGTGCCAGCAGTCCCCTGACAGGGAATTCCTACGAGCAGTACTTC. It is translated as CASSPLTGNSYEQYF.

This clonotype was counted between two and nine times. This chain connects TRBV3-1 to TRBJ1-6; D is perhaps TRBD1 (5 bases). Trimming took 6 bases from V and 10 from J, leaving 19 bases between them. The germline gives CDR1 LGHDT, CDR2 YNNKEL (reference sequence). The length of the CDR3 is 15 residues. The chain's CDR3 is CASSPKGSRNSPLHF. In DNA form, the CDR3 reads TGTGCCAGCAGTCCCAAGGGGTCGAGAAACTCACCCCTCCACTTT.

This clonotype appeared many times. The chain links TRBV6-2 or TRBV6-3 to TRBJ2-1; the match to TRBD1 covers 9 bases. With V trimmed by 8 bases and J by 4 bases, 9 bases remained unmatched. Looked up from germline, CDR1 is MNHEY and CDR2 is SVGEGT. This CDR3 has 15 residues. CDR3 protein: CASRIRDRVYNEQFF. In DNA form, the CDR3 reads TGTGCCAGCCGTATCCGGGACAGGGTGTACAATGAGCAGTTCTTC.

This clonotype appeared many times. This rearrangement joins TRBV20-1 to TRBJ1-1, with 7 bases identical to TRBD1. The germline V gene encodes CDR1 DFQATT and CDR2 SNEGSKA (reference sequence). The V gene end was trimmed by 3 bases and the J gene end by 4 bases; junction bases not matched to a gene: 5. The CDR3 spans 13 residues. The CDR3 sequence is CSARDRWGTEAFF. The CDR3 DNA follows: TGCAGTGCTAGGGACAGGTGGGGCACTGAAGCTTTCTTT.

In this sample, this clonotype turned up many times. V is TRBV12-3 or TRBV12-4 and J is TRBJ2-7, with D perhaps matching TRBD1 (6 bases). Trimming shortened V by 5 bases and J by 7 bases, and 9 bases separated the two germline ends. The CDR3 covers 11 residues. DNA for the CDR3: TGTGCCAGCAGTGCTACAGGGGAGCAGTACTTC. Protein sequence: CASSATGEQYF.

This clonotype occurred a few times. The chain employs TRBV24-1 and TRBJ2-2; the D call may be TRBD1 or TRBD2 (5 bases each). The germline V and J ends were trimmed by 5 bases and 2 bases, with 14 bases remaining between them. Germline-derived CDR1 and CDR2 are KGHDR and SFDVKD. This CDR3 has 16 residues. The CDR3 sequence: CATSAIGTLNTGELFF. The CDR3 bases are TGTGCCACCAGTGCCATCGGGACCCTCAACACCGGGGAGCTGTTTTTT.

This clonotype has at least ten counts. The chain couples TRBV7-7 to TRBJ2-5, with D maybe TRBD2 (5 bases). V shed 2 bases and J shed 7 bases, with 11 bases lying between them. This CDR3 has 13 residues. The V gene's germline CDR1 is SSHAT and CDR2 FNYEAQ (reference sequence). This CDR3 reads CASSLIGESTQYF. The CDR3 DNA is TGTGCCAGCAGCTTAATCGGGGAATCGACCCAGTACTTC.

This clonotype was seen at least ten times. This chain links TRBV27 with TRBJ2-5, with TRBD2 matching over 15 bases. The CDR3 extends over 16 amino acids. The germline gives CDR1 MNHEY, CDR2 SMNVEV (reference sequence). Trimming removed 3 bases from V and 5 bases from J; junction bases left unmatched: 4. CDR3 region: CASSFLGTSGGETQYF. For the CDR3, the DNA is TGTGCCAGCAGTTTCCTCGGGACTAGCGGGGGGGAGACCCAGTACTTC.

The genes are TRBV6-1 and TRBJ2-7; no clear D gene. V was shortened by 2 bases and J by 0 bases, with 8 bases between the two germline ends. Germline assignment: CDR1 MNHNS and CDR2 SASEGT. The CDR3 runs to 14 residues. The CDR3 coding sequence is TGTGCCAGCAGTGAATCGTACCGCTCCTACGAGCAGTACTTC. It encodes CASSESYRSYEQYF.

This rearrangement joins TRBV20-1 to TRBJ2-6; the match to TRBD2 covers 13 bases. J gave up 2 bases and V 1 base, and 5 bases lay outside the gene matches. In germline, CDR1 is DFQATT, CDR2 SNEGSKA (reference sequence). The CDR3 has 18 residues. The CDR3, as DNA: TGCAGTGCTAGAGCACCGGGACTAGCGGGACCTGGGGCCAACGTCCTGACTTTC. It codes for CSARAPGLAGPGANVLTF.

At least ten counts were recorded for this clonotype. The chain is built from TRBV7-9 and TRBJ1-2; unclear D gene. Trimming took 2 bases from V and 2 from J, leaving 12 bases between them. Germline V lookup: CDR1 SEHNR, CDR2 FQNEAQ (reference sequence). The CDR3 sequence is 15 residues long. DNA for the CDR3: TGTGCCAGCAGCTTAAGCGGGCGACGAAACTATGGCTACACCTTC. This translates into CASSLSGRRNYGYTF.

This clonotype was counted ten times or more. J is TRBJ2-5 and V is TRBV28, with TRBD2 identical over 8 bases. The CDR3 loop spans 12 amino acids. V was pared by 10 bases and J by 3 bases, with 4 bases of the junction left unmatched. Germline values: CDR1 MDHEN, CDR2 SYDVKM. DNA of the CDR3: TGTGCCACTGAGACTAGCGAAGAGACCCAGTACTTC. It translates to CATETSEETQYF. Based on the CDR3 plus reference TRBV28 and TRBJ2-5, the full variable domain is DVKVTQSSRYLVKRTGEKVFLECVQDMDHENMFWYRQDPGLGLRLIYFSYDVKMKEKGDIPEGYSVSREKKERFSLILESASTNQTSMYLCATETSEETQYFGPGTRLLVL.

The V call is TRBV5-4, the J call TRBJ1-2; TRBD1 might be the D (6 bases). V lost 0 bases to trimming and J lost 9 bases, with 12 bases between them. From germline, CDR1 is SGHNT and CDR2 YYREEE (reference sequence). This CDR3 contains 13 residues. The chain's CDR3 is CASSLAGAFSYTF. The CDR3 DNA reads TGTGCCAGCAGCTTGGCGGGGGCTTTTAGCTACACCTTC.

This clonotype was counted ten times or more. The genes are TRBV20-1 and TRBJ2-1, with D possibly matching TRBD2 (6 bases). CDR1 is DFQATT, CDR2 SNEGSKA, per germline (reference sequence). Trimming shortened V by 0 bases and J by 6 bases, and 15 bases separated the two germline ends. The CDR3 is made up of 15 amino acids. In DNA form, the CDR3 reads TGCAGTGCTAGAGATCCGGCGGGGCGGGTCAATGAGCAGTTCTTC. Translated: CSARDPAGRVNEQFF.

Ten or more counts support this clonotype. The CDR3 loop is CASSVGALGTGELFF. CDR3 DNA sequence: TGTGCCAGCAGCGTAGGCGCCTTGGGGACCGGGGAGCTGTTTTTT. The V call is TRBV9, the J call TRBJ2-2; D gene uncertain. V was trimmed by 0 bases and J by 5 bases, leaving 11 bases between them. CDR1 and CDR2 from the germline V gene are SGDLS and YYNGEE. The length of the CDR3 is 15 residues. The full variable domain, rest sourced from reference TRBV9 and TRBJ2-2, is DSGVTQTPKHLITATGQRVTLRCSPRSGDLSVYWYQQSLDQGLQFLIQYYNGEERAKGNILERFSAQQFPDLHSELNLSSLELGDSALYFCASSVGALGTGELFFGEGSRLTVL.